In this sample, the clone carrying this T cell receptor (beta chain) turned up a few times. Its specificity is unknown. Per the germline V gene, CDR1 is DFQATT and CDR2 is SNEGSKA (reference sequence). The V gene lost 3 bases and the J gene lost 1 base, with 12 bases spanning the gap. The CDR3 covers 14 residues. These data are taken from a study of T-cell memory formation after mild COVID-19. About the study: Largely donor-specific TCR clusters were found.

TCRdb passed the 5' RACE reads through MiXCR, listing each CDR3 protein once. Of approximately 240,000 distinct CDR3 sequences in the sample, approximately 16% are singletons; the top ten hold around 3.8%. Notes on the study in general: Later expanders leaned toward CD4+, whereas clones contracting from day 15 to 85 were balanced CD4/CD8.

The clonotype was recovered from a man between 18 and 35 years old who had mild COVID-19 (a few samples of this study predate the infection). Cell type and time point are not known. Input material: PBMCs or a T cell subset sorted from them (not recorded which). The rearrangement joins TRBV20-1 to TRBJ2-5, with D perhaps being TRBD1 or TRBD2 (7 bases each). For the CDR3, the DNA is TGCAGTGCTAGTCAGGGGGGGGCCCAAGAGACCCAGTACTTC. Amino acids: CSASQGGAQETQYF.